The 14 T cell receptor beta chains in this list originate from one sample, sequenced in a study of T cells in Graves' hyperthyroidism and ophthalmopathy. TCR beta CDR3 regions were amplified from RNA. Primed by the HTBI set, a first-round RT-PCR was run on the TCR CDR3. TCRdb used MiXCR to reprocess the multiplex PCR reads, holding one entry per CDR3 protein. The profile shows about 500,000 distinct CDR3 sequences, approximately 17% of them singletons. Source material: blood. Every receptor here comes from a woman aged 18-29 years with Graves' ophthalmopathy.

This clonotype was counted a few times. The CDR3 DNA reads as TGTGCCAGCAGCGACGGACCAGAAACAGATACGCAGTATTTT. Protein product: CASSDGPETDTQYF. The chain recombines TRBV6-2 or TRBV6-3 with TRBJ2-3; D remains unclear. From germline, CDR1 is MNHEY and CDR2 SVGEGT. CDR3 length: 14 amino acids. V lost 6 bases and J 3 bases, leaving 13 bases between the germline ends.

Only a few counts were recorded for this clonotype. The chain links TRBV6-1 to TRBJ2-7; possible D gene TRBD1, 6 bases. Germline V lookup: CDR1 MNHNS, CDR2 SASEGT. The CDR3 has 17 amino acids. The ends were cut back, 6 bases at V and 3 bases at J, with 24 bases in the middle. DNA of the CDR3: TGTGCCAGCAGGGCTAGGGGGTTCTACGGTGAAGGCTACGAGCAGTACTTC. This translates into CASRARGFYGEGYEQYF.

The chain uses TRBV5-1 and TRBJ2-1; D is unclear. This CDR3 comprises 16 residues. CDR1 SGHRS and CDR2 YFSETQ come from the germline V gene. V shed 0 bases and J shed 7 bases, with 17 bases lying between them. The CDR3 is CASSLGLVGIGNEQFF. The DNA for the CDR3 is TGCGCCAGCAGCTTGGGCCTAGTGGGGATTGGGAATGAGCAGTTCTTC.

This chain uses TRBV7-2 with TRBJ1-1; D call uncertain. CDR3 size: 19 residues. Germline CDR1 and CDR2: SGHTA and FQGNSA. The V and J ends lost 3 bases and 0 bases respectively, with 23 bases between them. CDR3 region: CASSLANRSTTGMNTEAFF. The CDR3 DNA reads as TGTGCCAGCAGCTTGGCCAACCGTTCTACTACGGGAATGAACACTGAAGCTTTCTTT.

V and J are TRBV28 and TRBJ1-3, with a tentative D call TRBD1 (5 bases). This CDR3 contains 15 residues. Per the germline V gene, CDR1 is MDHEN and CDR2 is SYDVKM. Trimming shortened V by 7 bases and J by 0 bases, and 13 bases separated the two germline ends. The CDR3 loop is CASTRDRISGNTIYF. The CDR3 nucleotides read TGTGCCAGCACAAGAGACAGAATCTCTGGAAACACCATATATTTT.

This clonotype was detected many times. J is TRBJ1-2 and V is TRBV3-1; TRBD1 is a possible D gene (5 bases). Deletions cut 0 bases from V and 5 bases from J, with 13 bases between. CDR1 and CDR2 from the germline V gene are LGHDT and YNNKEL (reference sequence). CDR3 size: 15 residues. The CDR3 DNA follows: TGTGCCAGCAGCCAAGATGTCGAGGGGAGGTATGGCTACACCTTC. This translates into CASSQDVEGRYGYTF.

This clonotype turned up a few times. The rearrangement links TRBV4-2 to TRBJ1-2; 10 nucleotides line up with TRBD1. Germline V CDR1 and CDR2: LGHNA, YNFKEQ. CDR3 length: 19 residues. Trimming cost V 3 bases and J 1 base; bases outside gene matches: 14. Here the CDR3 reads CASSQVDLPGTGVNYGYTF. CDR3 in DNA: TGTGCCAGCAGCCAGGTGGACCTTCCCGGGACAGGGGTTAACTATGGCTACACCTTC.

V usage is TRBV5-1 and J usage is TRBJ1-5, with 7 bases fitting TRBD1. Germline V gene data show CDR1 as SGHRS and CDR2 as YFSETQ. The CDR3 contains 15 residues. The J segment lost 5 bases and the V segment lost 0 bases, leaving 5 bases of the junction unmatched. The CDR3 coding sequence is TGCGCCAGCAGCTTGGATACAGGGGCCCATCAGCCCCAGCATTTT. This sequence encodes CASSLDTGAHQPQHF.

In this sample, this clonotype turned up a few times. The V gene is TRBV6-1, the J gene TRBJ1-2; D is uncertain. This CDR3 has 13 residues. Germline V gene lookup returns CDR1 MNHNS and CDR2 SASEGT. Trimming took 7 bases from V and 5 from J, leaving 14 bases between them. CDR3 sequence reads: CASTSDGTYGYTF. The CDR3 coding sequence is TGTGCCAGCACCTCCGACGGAACGTATGGCTACACCTTC.

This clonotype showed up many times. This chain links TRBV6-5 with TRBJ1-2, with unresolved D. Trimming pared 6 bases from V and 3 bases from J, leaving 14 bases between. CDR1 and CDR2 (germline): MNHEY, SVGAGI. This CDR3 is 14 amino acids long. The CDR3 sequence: CASRLPGSDYGYTF. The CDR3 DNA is TGTGCCAGCAGGTTACCCGGGTCGGACTATGGCTACACCTTC.

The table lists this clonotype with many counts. The CDR3: CASSHGGAHSYNEQFF. The CDR3 bases are TGTGCCAGCAGCCATGGGGGGGCCCACTCCTACAATGAGCAGTTCTTC. The V and J genes are TRBV12-3 or TRBV12-4 and TRBJ2-1; D is possibly TRBD2 (7 bases). The CDR3 totals 16 residues. Trimming cost V 6 bases and J 0 bases, with 15 bases left between them.

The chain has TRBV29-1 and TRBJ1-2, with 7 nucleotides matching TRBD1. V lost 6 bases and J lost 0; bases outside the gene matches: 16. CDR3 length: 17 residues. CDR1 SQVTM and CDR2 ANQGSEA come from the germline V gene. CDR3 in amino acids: CSVDQFRGQAANYGYTF. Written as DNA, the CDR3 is TGCAGCGTCGACCAATTCCGCGGACAGGCCGCTAACTATGGCTACACCTTC.

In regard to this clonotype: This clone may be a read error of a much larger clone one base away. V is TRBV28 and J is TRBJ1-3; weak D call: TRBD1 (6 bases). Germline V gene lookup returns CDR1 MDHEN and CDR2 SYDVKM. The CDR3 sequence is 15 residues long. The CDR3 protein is CVSKEGQVAGNTIYF. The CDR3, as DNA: TGTGTCAGCAAGGAGGGACAAGTAGCTGGAAACACCATATATTTT.

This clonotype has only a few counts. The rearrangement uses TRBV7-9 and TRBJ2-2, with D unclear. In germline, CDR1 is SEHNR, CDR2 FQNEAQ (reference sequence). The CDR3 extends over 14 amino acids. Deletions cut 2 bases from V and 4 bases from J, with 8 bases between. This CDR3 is CASSLRETTGELFF. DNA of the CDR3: TGTGCCAGCAGCTTAAGGGAAACCACCGGGGAGCTGTTTTTT.